This entry lists 27 T cell receptor beta chains sequenced from one sample in a study of persistence of HIV-infected CD4 T cells. The immunoSEQ assay was version 4, run in survey mode. Produced via immunoSEQ multiplex PCR; TCRdb's table is partial and in-frame only. The sample carries nearly 20,000 clones, approximately 65% recorded once. Which antigens these TCRs recognize remains unknown. An overlapping HIV-1 Gag peptide pool stimulated these cells at about 0.91 ug/peptide/mL. Sorting of responding CD4+ T cells relied on upregulated CD40 ligand together with CD69. The starting material was CD4+ T cells sorted from PBMCs after approximately 19-hour stimulation, obtained from a patient who received antiretroviral therapy. These receptors all stem from an adult woman with HIV who was CMV-seropositive.

The chain has TRBV7-7 and TRBJ2-2; a possible D gene is TRBD1 (6 bases). V was shortened by 5 bases and J by 3 bases, with 13 bases between the two germline ends. The germline V gene encodes CDR1 SSHAT and CDR2 FNYEAQ (reference sequence). The CDR3 spans 15 residues. Here the CDR3 reads CASSPRGFHTGELFF. CDR3 in DNA: TGTGCCAGCAGCCCCAGGGGATTCCACACCGGGGAGCTGTTTTTT.

This clone has just one count. This sample also contains other DNA sequences that code for the same CDR3. V usage is TRBV29-1 and J usage is TRBJ1-2, with 7 positions matching TRBD1. With 5 bases clipped from V and 2 bases from J, the junction kept 2 bases outside the gene matches. Germline V lookup: CDR1 SQVTM, CDR2 ANQGSEA. The CDR3 runs 12 residues. The CDR3 protein is CSVSGGNYGYTF. DNA for the CDR3: TGCAGCGTTTCAGGGGGAAACTATGGCTACACCTTC. The whole variable domain, filled in from reference TRBV29-1 and TRBJ1-2, reads SAVISQKPSRDICQRGTSLTIQCQVDSQVTMMFWYRQQPGQSLTLIATANQGSEATYESGFVIDKFPISRPNLTFSTLTVSNMSPEDSSIYLCSVSGGNYGYTFGSGTRLTVV.

The chain recombines TRBV7-2 with TRBJ1-5; TRBD1 agrees at 8 bases. The germline V gene encodes CDR1 SGHTA and CDR2 FQGNSA. V trimming: 2 bases; J trimming: 2 bases; junction bases outside the gene matches: 2. The CDR3 is 15 amino acids. DNA for the CDR3: TGTGCCAGCAGCTTAACAGGGGGAGGCAATCAGCCCCAGCATTTT. It is translated as CASSLTGGGNQPQHF.

The chain couples TRBV30 to TRBJ1-5, with D tentatively TRBD1 (5 bases). CDR1 and CDR2 from the germline V gene are GTSNPN and SVGIG (reference sequence). This CDR3 is built from 14 residues. V was shortened by 2 bases and J by 4 bases, with 12 bases between the two germline ends. CDR3 in amino acids: CAWSRGAGNQPQHF. The CDR3 DNA reads TGTGCCTGGAGTAGAGGGGCAGGGAATCAGCCCCAGCATTTT. Full variable domain (outside the CDR3, taken from reference TRBV30 and TRBJ1-5): SQTIHQWPATLVQPVGSPLSLECTVEGTSNPNLYWYRQAAGRGLQLLFYSVGIGQISSEVPQNLSASRPQDRQFILSSKKLLLSDSGFYLCAWSRGAGNQPQHFGDGTRLSIL.

In its sample, this clone was seen a few times. V usage is TRBV7-9 and J usage is TRBJ1-1; 7 positions agree with TRBD1. V lost 6 bases and J lost 7; bases outside the gene matches: 20. This CDR3 spans 17 amino acids. The germline CDR1 and CDR2 sequences are SEHNR and FQNEAQ (reference sequence). The CDR3 bases are TGTGCCAGCAGAGGGGGCAGGGGCGCGGCAGCCTCCATTGAAGCTTTCTTT. Its protein is CASRGGRGAAASIEAFF.

This clone was observed a handful of times. The rearrangement joins TRBV30 to TRBJ1-2; D is uncertain. V shed 2 bases and J shed 4 bases, with 11 bases lying between them. The CDR3 has 13 amino acids. Germline assignment: CDR1 GTSNPN and CDR2 SVGIG (reference sequence). CDR3: CAWSPGSFYGYTF. The CDR3 DNA sequence: TGTGCCTGGAGTCCGGGATCCTTCTATGGCTACACCTTC. Variable domain in full (rest from reference TRBV30 and TRBJ1-2): SQTIHQWPATLVQPVGSPLSLECTVEGTSNPNLYWYRQAAGRGLQLLFYSVGIGQISSEVPQNLSASRPQDRQFILSSKKLLLSDSGFYLCAWSPGSFYGYTFGSGTRLTVV.

The CDR3 DNA sequence: TGTGCTAGTGGTCCTACCGGGACAGGGAGCAATCAGCCCCAGCATTTT. Its protein product is CASGPTGTGSNQPQHF. V gene TRBV12-5 combines with J gene TRBJ1-5, with 9 bases identical to TRBD1. The CDR3 length is 16 residues. With V trimmed by 5 bases and J by 1 base, 6 bases remained unmatched. Per germline, CDR1 LGHNT and CDR2 FRNRAP.

This clone was observed a handful of times. This chain uses TRBV5-8 with TRBJ2-3; 8 bases match TRBD2. V shed 4 bases and J 3 bases; nucleotides not matched to a gene: 10. Germline CDR1 SGHTS, CDR2 YDEGEE. The CDR3 spans 16 residues. CDR3 region: CASSPRTSILTDTQYF. CDR3 in DNA: TGTGCCAGCAGCCCAAGGACTAGCATTTTGACAGATACGCAGTATTTT.

The chain has TRBV9 and TRBJ1-1, with D perhaps matching TRBD1 (5 bases). Trimming removed 3 bases at V and 6 bases at J, with 18 bases between. The length of the CDR3 is 15 residues. Germline values: CDR1 SGDLS, CDR2 YYNGEE. In DNA, the CDR3 is TGTGCCAGCAGCGCGGATGGGGGGGTGACAGCTGAAGCTTTCTTT. Its protein product is CASSADGGVTAEAFF.

The table lists this clone with a count of one. Written as DNA, the CDR3 is TGCGCCAGCAGTGAGGGAGCGGTCTCTGGAAACACCATATATTTT. Protein: CASSEGAVSGNTIYF. The chain couples TRBV10-2 to TRBJ1-3; D ambiguous. Germline V lookup: CDR1 WSHSY, CDR2 SAAADI. Trimming took 2 bases from V and 0 from J, leaving 8 bases between them. The CDR3 runs 15 residues.

The genes are TRBV25-1 and TRBJ1-4; TRBD1 aligns across 10 bases. The CDR3 consists of 15 residues. The V segment lost 3 bases and the J segment 6 bases; nucleotides outside the gene matches: 4. The germline V gene encodes CDR1 MGHDK and CDR2 SYGVNS. CDR3 in DNA: TGTGCCAGCAGTGAGTTGGGACAGGGGTATGAAAAACTGTTTTTT. It is translated as CASSELGQGYEKLFF.

The CDR3 sequence: CASGRDTAAFF. The CDR3 DNA sequence: TGTGCCAGCGGCCGGGACACAGCAGCTTTCTTT. The chain uses TRBV27 and TRBJ1-1; weak D call: TRBD1 (6 bases). Germline CDR1 and CDR2: MNHEY and SMNVEV (reference sequence). CDR3 length: 11 amino acids. Trimming shortened V by 8 bases and J by 10 bases, and 14 bases separated the two germline ends.

The V gene is TRBV3-1 (or the pseudogene TRBV3-2), the J gene TRBJ1-1, with TRBD1 as a possible D gene (5 bases). CDR1 LGHDT and CDR2 YNNKEL come from the germline V gene (reference sequence). The CDR3 consists of 15 residues. Trimming pared 6 bases from V and 5 bases from J, leaving 19 bases between. The CDR3, as DNA: TGTGCCAGCAGGCCCCGGGACGGGGCGGCGACTGAAGCTTTCTTT. Amino acids: CASRPRDGAATEAFF.

The genes are TRBV30 and TRBJ2-6, with D tentatively TRBD2 (6 bases). CDR1 is GTSNPN, CDR2 SVGIG, per germline (reference sequence). The ends were cut back, 1 base at V and 2 bases at J, with 6 bases in the middle. This CDR3 spans 14 amino acids. The CDR3 DNA is TGTGCCTGGAGTGCGGGGGCTGGGGCCAACGTCCTGACTTTC. Its protein product is CAWSAGAGANVLTF.

This clone was seen only once. The V call is TRBV5-8, the J call TRBJ1-6, with TRBD1 matching over 8 bases. J was trimmed by 9 bases and V by 0 bases; bases with no gene match: 5. Germline V CDR1 and CDR2: SGHTS, YDEGEE. The CDR3 totals 15 residues. The CDR3 protein is CASSLGQGFGSPLHF. The DNA for the CDR3 is TGTGCCAGCAGCTTGGGACAGGGGTTCGGTTCACCCCTCCACTTT. The full variable domain, its missing parts supplied by reference TRBV5-8 and TRBJ1-6, is EAGVTQSPTHLIKTRGQQATLRCSPISGHTSVYWYQQALGLGLQFLLWYDEGEERNRGNFPPRFSGRQFPNYSSELNVNALELEDSALYLCASSLGQGFGSPLHFGNGTRLTVT.

V is TRBV5-1 and J is TRBJ2-2; weak D call: TRBD2 (5 bases). The V end lost 4 bases, the J end lost 1 base, and 8 bases lay between the germline ends. The CDR3 spans 14 residues. Germline V lookup: CDR1 SGHRS, CDR2 YFSETQ. CDR3 region: CASSLGLNTGELFF. For the CDR3, the DNA is TGCGCCAGCAGCCTCGGACTGAACACCGGGGAGCTGTTTTTT.

The CDR3 region is CASSLKWAGTYNEQFF. The CDR3 coding sequence is TGTGCCAGCAGCTTGAAATGGGCAGGCACCTACAATGAGCAGTTCTTC. This rearrangement joins TRBV5-4 to TRBJ2-1; D gene uncertain. Per the germline V gene, CDR1 is SGHNT and CDR2 is YYREEE (reference sequence). Between the trimmed V and J ends, which lost 1 base and 2 bases, there was a span of 13 bases. The CDR3 is made up of 16 amino acids.

V gene TRBV6-5 combines with J gene TRBJ2-5; perhaps D is TRBD1 or TRBD2 (6 bases each). From germline, CDR1 is MNHEY and CDR2 SVGAGI. This CDR3 spans 16 amino acids. V lost 0 bases to trimming and J lost 4 bases, with 15 bases between them. The CDR3 is CASSYSDSGAGETQYF. The CDR3 DNA follows: TGTGCCAGCAGTTACTCGGATTCGGGGGCAGGAGAGACCCAGTACTTC.

This sequence joins TRBV2 and TRBJ2-7; no firm D call. The CDR3 spans 13 residues. V lost 3 bases and J lost 4, with 10 bases in between. The germline CDR1 and CDR2 sequences are SNHLY and FYNNEI. The CDR3 DNA reads as TGTGCCAGCAGTGAGACACCGCTGTACGAGCAGTACGTC. Amino acids: CASSETPLYEQYV.

In its sample, this clone was seen a few times. The chain links TRBV12-3 or TRBV12-4 to TRBJ1-5, with 7 bases matching TRBD1. The CDR3 has 13 residues. With V trimmed by 7 bases and J by 7 bases, 7 bases remained unmatched. The CDR3 here is CASTGDRGQPQHF. CDR3 bases: TGTGCCAGCACCGGGGACAGAGGACAGCCCCAGCATTTT.

The chain is built from TRBV10-3 and TRBJ1-3; a possible D gene is TRBD1 (6 bases). There are 15 residues in the CDR3. CDR1 and CDR2 (germline): ENHRY, SYGVKD. CDR3 sequence (DNA): TGTGCGACGGGAGGGGGGGCGTTAGGAGGAAACACCATATATTTT. It translates to CATGGGALGGNTIYF.

This clone rates as medium-sized. The genes are TRBV7-9 and TRBJ2-7, with TRBD1 as a possible D gene (7 bases). In germline, CDR1 is SEHNR, CDR2 FQNEAQ (reference sequence). The V and J ends lost 4 bases and 0 bases respectively, with 19 bases between them. CDR3 length: 17 amino acids. The DNA for the CDR3 is TGTGCCAGCAGCTCGGGGGACAGCCTCTTAAGCTCCTACGAGCAGTACTTC. This translates into CASSSGDSLLSSYEQYF.

The chain uses TRBV24-1 and TRBJ2-1; 13 positions match TRBD2. Germline CDR1 and CDR2: KGHDR and SFDVKD. The CDR3 runs 15 residues. Trimming cost V 1 base and J 12 bases; bases outside gene matches: 5. The CDR3 reads CATSDFGTSGGGQFF. Here the CDR3 DNA reads TGTGCCACCAGTGATTTTGGAACTAGCGGGGGGGGGCAGTTCTTC.

The chain is built from TRBV27 and TRBJ2-6, with D perhaps matching TRBD2 (5 bases). This CDR3 contains 18 residues. Trimming took 5 bases from V and 4 from J, leaving 21 bases between them. Germline CDR1 and CDR2: MNHEY and SMNVEV (reference sequence). This chain's CDR3 is CASSPADPWTPGANVLTF. The CDR3 DNA follows: TGTGCCAGCAGTCCCGCGGATCCTTGGACTCCGGGGGCCAACGTCCTGACTTTC.

The V and J genes are TRBV5-6 and TRBJ1-1; perhaps TRBD1 as D (5 bases). The CDR3 covers 14 residues. Germline V gene lookup returns CDR1 SGHDT and CDR2 YYEEEE. V was trimmed by 4 bases and J by 1 base, leaving 11 bases between them. The CDR3 reads CASSRIDRNTEAFF. The DNA for the CDR3 is TGTGCCAGCAGCAGAATAGACAGGAACACTGAAGCTTTCTTT.

V gene TRBV19 combines with J gene TRBJ1-4; D is possibly TRBD1 (5 bases). CDR3 length equals 14 residues. Trimming left V 8 bases short and J 8 bases short, with 18 bases between. Germline CDR1 and CDR2: LNHDA and SQIVND (reference sequence). In DNA, the CDR3 is TGTGCCAGTTGTTTGAGGGGCTTGGGAGAAAAACTGTTTTTT. This gives the protein CASCLRGLGEKLFF.

The chain links TRBV10-3 to TRBJ1-1, with D possibly TRBD1 on 6 matching bases. The CDR3 contains 13 residues. The germline V gene encodes CDR1 ENHRY and CDR2 SYGVKD. The V end was cut by 8 bases, the J end by 1 base, with 11 bases between. In DNA form, the CDR3 reads TGTGCCATCTTAGGGGGGAAGAACACTGAAGCTTTCTTT. The encoded protein is CAILGGKNTEAFF.